Listed here are 19 T cell receptor beta chains from one sample, sequenced in a study of blood T cell repertoires in COVID-19. Method: immunoSEQ multiplex PCR; TCRdb's copy keeps in-frame clones and lacks some. Of approximately 300,000 clones in the sample, about 85% are singletons; the top ten hold about 2.5%. Sequencing was carried out using peripheral blood. All receptors derive from a man aged 18 to 30 with active or convalescent COVID-19.

The chain has TRBV7-7 and TRBJ2-1; 7 positions agree with TRBD2. With 0 bases clipped from V and 6 bases from J, the junction kept 5 bases outside the gene matches. Germline CDR1 and CDR2: SSHAT and FNYEAQ (reference sequence). The CDR3 is made up of 15 amino acids. CDR3 nucleotides: TGTGCCAGCAGCTTAGCGGGAGGGATCCTCAATGAGCAGTTCTTC. Encoded protein: CASSLAGGILNEQFF.

The V call is TRBV5-1, the J call TRBJ1-4; no reliable D call. This CDR3 region has 15 residues. From germline, CDR1 is SGHRS and CDR2 YFSETQ. The V end lost 3 bases, the J end lost 5 bases, and 14 bases lay between the germline ends. The CDR3 protein is CASSWMPGRNEKLFF. As DNA, the CDR3 is TGCGCCAGCAGCTGGATGCCGGGAAGAAATGAAAAACTGTTTTTT.

J is TRBJ2-1 and V is TRBV2; 8 bases line up with TRBD1. Germline V gives CDR1 SNHLY, CDR2 FYNNEI. This CDR3 comprises 17 residues. Germline trimming cut 0 bases from V and 1 base from J; bases unmatched to any gene: 5. The CDR3 loop is CASSEAVGDRSYNEQFF. Written as DNA, the CDR3 is TGTGCCAGCAGTGAAGCGGTAGGGGACAGGTCCTACAATGAGCAGTTCTTC.

The chain couples TRBV9 to TRBJ2-2; 8 nucleotides align to TRBD2. Germline-derived CDR1 and CDR2 are SGDLS and YYNGEE. This CDR3 is built from 18 residues. J lost 4 bases, V lost 4 bases, and 15 bases had no gene match. The CDR3 sequence is CASSPQIAGLFITGELFF. In DNA form, the CDR3 reads TGTGCCAGCAGCCCCCAGATAGCGGGGCTATTTATCACCGGGGAGCTGTTTTTT.

The chain employs TRBV20-1 and TRBJ2-5; 10 positions match TRBD1. This CDR3 comprises 17 residues. V shed 3 bases, J shed 0 bases, and the junction held 10 bases outside the gene matches. Germline V CDR1 and CDR2: DFQATT, SNEGSKA (reference sequence). In DNA, the CDR3 is TGCAGTGCTAGTCCGGGACAGGGGCTCCGGTACCAAGAGACCCAGTACTTC. This gives the protein CSASPGQGLRYQETQYF.

J is TRBJ1-5 and V is TRBV4-2; TRBD1 might be the D (5 bases). Germline V gene data show CDR1 as LGHNA and CDR2 as YNFKEQ. This CDR3 contains 19 residues. Trimming shortened V by 0 bases and J by 3 bases, and 21 bases separated the two germline ends. The DNA for the CDR3 is TGTGCCAGCAGCCAAGATTTACCCGGGGGAAGGGGTCTCAATCAGCCCCAGCATTTT. Protein product: CASSQDLPGGRGLNQPQHF.

This chain connects TRBV24-1 to TRBJ1-5; 7 positions agree with TRBD1. V was pared by 4 bases and J by 3 bases, with 17 bases of the junction left unmatched. Germline V gene data show CDR1 as KGHDR and CDR2 as SFDVKD. This CDR3 spans 19 amino acids. CDR3 sequence (DNA): TGTGCCACCAGTGACTCACGCACTACAGGGGATCCAAACAATCAGCCCCAGCATTTT. Its protein product is CATSDSRTTGDPNNQPQHF.

The chain recombines TRBV18 with TRBJ1-4, with D tentatively TRBD1 (5 bases). Germline-derived CDR1 and CDR2 are KGHSH and LQKENI. The V end was cut by 6 bases, the J end by 8 bases, with 19 bases between. CDR3 length equals 15 residues. The CDR3 spells CASSPGGQGGEKLFF. The CDR3 DNA reads as TGTGCCAGCTCTCCGGGAGGGCAGGGAGGAGAAAAACTGTTTTTT.

This rearrangement joins TRBV6-1 to TRBJ2-3; 9 bases align to TRBD1. CDR3 length: 16 amino acids. Germline-derived CDR1 and CDR2 are MNHNS and SASEGT. V shed 4 bases, J shed 2 bases, and the junction held 7 bases outside the gene matches. This CDR3 reads CASSVTGTGFTDTQYF. For the CDR3, the DNA is TGTGCCAGCAGTGTGACCGGGACAGGGTTCACAGATACGCAGTATTTT.

V gene TRBV19 combines with J gene TRBJ2-1; the D gene is possibly TRBD2 (7 bases). Per the germline V gene, CDR1 is LNHDA and CDR2 is SQIVND (reference sequence). This CDR3 region has 17 residues. Trimming removed 7 bases from V and 4 bases from J, with 23 bases in between. CDR3 DNA sequence: TGTGCCAGTACTTCTCCTTTTCGCGGGGGCCTGTACAATGAGCAGTTCTTC. The encoded protein is CASTSPFRGGLYNEQFF.

This chain's CDR3 is CASSPPSAGTEAFF. CDR3 nucleotide sequence: TGTGCCAGCTCACCACCGAGCGCAGGGACTGAAGCTTTCTTT. V gene TRBV18 combines with J gene TRBJ1-1; TRBD1 is a possible D gene (5 bases). Between the trimmed V and J ends, which lost 0 bases and 5 bases, there was a span of 10 bases. In germline, CDR1 is KGHSH, CDR2 LQKENI. The CDR3 is 14 amino acids. Full variable domain (rest looked up from reference TRBV18 and TRBJ1-1): NAGVMQNPRHLVRRRGQEARLRCSPMKGHSHVYWYRQLPEEGLKFMVYLQKENIIDESGMPKERFSAEFPKEGPSILRIQQVVRGDSAAYFCASSPPSAGTEAFFGQGTRLTVV.

CDR3 sequence reads: CASSQDRGRETQYF. DNA for the CDR3: TGCGCCAGCAGCCAAGATCGAGGTAGAGAGACCCAGTACTTC. The genes are TRBV4-1 and TRBJ2-5; D unclear. Trimming took off 0 bases at V and 4 bases at J, with 9 bases between the two ends. Germline values: CDR1 MGHRA, CDR2 YSYEKL. This CDR3 region has 14 residues.

The chain couples TRBV27 to TRBJ1-1; D not certain. The V end lost 5 bases, the J end lost 4 bases, and 11 bases lay between the germline ends. The germline gives CDR1 MNHEY, CDR2 SMNVEV (reference sequence). CDR3 size: 13 residues. Here the CDR3 DNA reads TGTGCCAGCAGTATACGGTTATTCACTGAAGCTTTCTTT. The encoded protein is CASSIRLFTEAFF.

The J gene is TRBJ2-1, the V gene TRBV5-5, with 16 bases that match TRBD2. The germline gives CDR1 SGHKS, CDR2 YYEKEE (reference sequence). The V segment lost 4 bases and the J segment 10 bases; nucleotides outside the gene matches: 8. This CDR3 comprises 16 residues. The CDR3 protein is CASSPPGLAGGGEQFF. In DNA form, the CDR3 reads TGTGCCAGCAGCCCCCCGGGACTAGCGGGAGGGGGGGAGCAGTTCTTC.

V is TRBV2 and J is TRBJ1-1; D is unclear. The length of the CDR3 is 14 residues. CDR1 and CDR2 from the germline V gene are SNHLY and FYNNEI. Trimming removed 7 bases from V and 1 base from J, with 13 bases in between. The CDR3 region is CASILLNRNTEAFF. In nucleotides, the CDR3 is TGTGCCAGCATCCTCTTGAACAGGAACACTGAAGCTTTCTTT. The whole variable domain, filled in from reference TRBV2 and TRBJ1-1, reads EPEVTQTPSHQVTQMGQEVILRCVPISNHLYFYWYRQILGQKVEFLVSFYNNEISEKSEIFDDQFSVERPDGSNFTLKIRSTKLEDSAMYFCASILLNRNTEAFFGQGTRLTVV.

This clone has a handful of counts. The gene calls are TRBV6-5 and TRBJ2-3; 7 bases map to TRBD2. V lost 7 bases to trimming and J lost 4 bases; unmatched junction nucleotides: 5. CDR3 length: 13 residues. CDR1 and CDR2 (germline): MNHEY, SVGAGI. CDR3 loop: CASMVGGADTQYF. CDR3 nucleotides: TGTGCCAGCATGGTGGGAGGGGCAGATACGCAGTATTTT.

The chain recombines TRBV5-1 with TRBJ1-5; D possibly corresponds to TRBD1 (6 bases). The CDR3 runs to 17 residues. Looked up from germline, CDR1 is SGHRS and CDR2 is YFSETQ. With 0 bases removed from V and 8 bases from J, the gap between germline ends came to 21 bases. The CDR3 reads CASSLAGGSHLQEPQHF. The CDR3 region has the DNA TGCGCCAGCAGCTTGGCTGGGGGCTCACATCTACAAGAGCCCCAGCATTTT.

The rearrangement joins TRBV27 to TRBJ2-3; 9 bases map to TRBD2. This CDR3 has 15 residues. After removal of 5 bases from V and 6 bases from J, the junction contained 9 bases not matched to a gene. CDR1 is MNHEY, CDR2 SMNVEV, per germline (reference sequence). This CDR3 reads CASSPGLASSDTQYF. DNA of the CDR3: TGTGCCAGCAGTCCCGGACTAGCGAGTTCCGATACGCAGTATTTT.

The genes are TRBV4-1 and TRBJ2-1; 14 bases are shared with TRBD2. Trimming cost V 0 bases and J 1 base; bases outside gene matches: 11. The CDR3 length is 21 residues. From germline, CDR1 is MGHRA and CDR2 YSYEKL. In DNA form, the CDR3 reads TGCGCCAGCAGCCAAGATCTCTACGGGACTAGCGGGAGTAGGTCCTACAATGAGCAGTTCTTC. It codes for CASSQDLYGTSGSRSYNEQFF.